This T cell receptor (beta chain) came from a study of PD-1 blockade in classical Hodgkin lymphoma. Time point denoted: cycle 4 day 1 (C4D1), after less than 7 weeks of nivolumab. Every one of the patients relapsed after autologous stem cell transplantation (brentuximab vedotin exposure was variable). Germline V gene sequence: CDR1 MGHRA, CDR2 YSYEKL. The length of the CDR3 is 16 residues. The V and J ends lost 4 bases and 5 bases, in that order; junction bases with no gene match: 12. Clones were read by immunoSEQ multiplex PCR, and TCRdb kept only the in-frame ones, dropping some. The table shows 40,000 to 55,000 clones, with 70% to 80% occurring only once.

This receptor was taken from a human donor with classical Hodgkin lymphoma. J is TRBJ2-7 and V is TRBV4-1, with TRBD1 matching over 9 bases. The sequencing here drew on peripheral blood mononuclear cells (PBMCs), taken before the fourth cycle of nivolumab. CDR3 nucleotide sequence: TGCGCCAGCAGCCCAGAGAAAGGACAGGGGCTACACGAGCAGTACTTC. Translated: CASSPEKGQGLHEQYF.